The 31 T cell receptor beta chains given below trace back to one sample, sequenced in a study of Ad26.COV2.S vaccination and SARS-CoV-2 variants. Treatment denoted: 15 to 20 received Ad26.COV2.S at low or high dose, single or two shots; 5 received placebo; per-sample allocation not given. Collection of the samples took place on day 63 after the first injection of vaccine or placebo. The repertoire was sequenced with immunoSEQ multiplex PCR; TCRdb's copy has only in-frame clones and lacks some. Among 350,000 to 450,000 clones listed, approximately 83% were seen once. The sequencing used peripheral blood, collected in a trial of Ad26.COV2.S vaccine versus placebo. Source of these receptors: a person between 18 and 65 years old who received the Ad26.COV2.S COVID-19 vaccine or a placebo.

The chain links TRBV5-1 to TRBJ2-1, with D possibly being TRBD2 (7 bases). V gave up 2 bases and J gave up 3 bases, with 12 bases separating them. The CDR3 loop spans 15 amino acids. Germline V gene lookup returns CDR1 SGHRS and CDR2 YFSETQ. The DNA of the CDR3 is TGCGCCAGCAGCTTTTCGGGGGGCGACTACAATGAGCAGTTCTTC. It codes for CASSFSGGDYNEQFF.

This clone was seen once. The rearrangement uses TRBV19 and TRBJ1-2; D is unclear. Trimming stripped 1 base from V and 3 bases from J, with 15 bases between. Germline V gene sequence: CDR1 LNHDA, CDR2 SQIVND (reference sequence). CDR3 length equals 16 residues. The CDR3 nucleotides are TGTGCCAGTAGTATAGTAGGAAATACATACGACTATGGCTACACCTTC. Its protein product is CASSIVGNTYDYGYTF.

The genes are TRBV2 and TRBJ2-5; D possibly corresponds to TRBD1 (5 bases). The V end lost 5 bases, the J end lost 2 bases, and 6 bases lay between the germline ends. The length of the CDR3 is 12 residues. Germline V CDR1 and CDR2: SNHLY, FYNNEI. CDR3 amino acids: CASSRGQETQYF. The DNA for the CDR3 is TGTGCCAGCAGTAGGGGTCAAGAGACCCAGTACTTC.

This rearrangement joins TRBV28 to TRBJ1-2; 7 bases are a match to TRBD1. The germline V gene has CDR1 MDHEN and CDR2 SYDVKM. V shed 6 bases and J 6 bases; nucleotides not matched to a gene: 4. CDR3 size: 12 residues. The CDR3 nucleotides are TGTGCCAGCAGGCTAGGGGGCCATGGCTACACCTTC. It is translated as CASRLGGHGYTF.

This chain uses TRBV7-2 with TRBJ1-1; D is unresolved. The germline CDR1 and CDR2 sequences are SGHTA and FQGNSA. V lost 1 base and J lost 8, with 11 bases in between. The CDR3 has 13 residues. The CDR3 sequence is CASSLDFGREAFF. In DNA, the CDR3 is TGTGCCAGCAGCTTAGATTTTGGGCGAGAAGCTTTCTTT.

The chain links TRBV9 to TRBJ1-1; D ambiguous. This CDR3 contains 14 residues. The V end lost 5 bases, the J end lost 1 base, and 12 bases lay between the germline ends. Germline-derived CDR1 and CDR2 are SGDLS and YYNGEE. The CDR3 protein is CASSPRLPNTEAFF. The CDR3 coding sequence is TGTGCCAGCAGTCCGAGGCTTCCGAACACTGAAGCTTTCTTT.

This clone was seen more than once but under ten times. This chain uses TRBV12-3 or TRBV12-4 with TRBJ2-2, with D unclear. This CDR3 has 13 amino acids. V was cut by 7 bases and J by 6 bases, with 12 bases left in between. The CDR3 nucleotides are TGTGCCAGCAAACAAGGGTTTGCCGGGGAGCTGTTTTTT. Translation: CASKQGFAGELFF.

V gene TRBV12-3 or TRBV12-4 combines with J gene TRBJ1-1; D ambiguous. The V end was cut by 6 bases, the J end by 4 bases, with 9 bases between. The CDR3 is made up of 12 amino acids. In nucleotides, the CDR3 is TGTGCCAGCAGCCCCTATTTCACTGAAGCTTTCTTT. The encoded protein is CASSPYFTEAFF.

CDR3 in amino acids: CASSGPQGFNYGYTF. The CDR3 nucleotides are TGTGCCAGCAGCGGGCCCCAGGGGTTTAACTATGGCTACACCTTC. This rearrangement joins TRBV9 to TRBJ1-2, with a tentative D call TRBD1 (6 bases). CDR1 and CDR2 (germline): SGDLS, YYNGEE. The CDR3 covers 15 residues. V lost 3 bases and J 1 base, leaving 13 bases between the germline ends.

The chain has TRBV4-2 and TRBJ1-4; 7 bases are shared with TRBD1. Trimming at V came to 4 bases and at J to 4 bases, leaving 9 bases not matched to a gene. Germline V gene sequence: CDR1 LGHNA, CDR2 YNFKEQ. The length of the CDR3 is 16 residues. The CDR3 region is CASSPPGTVNNEKLFF. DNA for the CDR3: TGTGCCAGCAGCCCGCCGGGGACAGTTAATAATGAAAAACTGTTTTTT.

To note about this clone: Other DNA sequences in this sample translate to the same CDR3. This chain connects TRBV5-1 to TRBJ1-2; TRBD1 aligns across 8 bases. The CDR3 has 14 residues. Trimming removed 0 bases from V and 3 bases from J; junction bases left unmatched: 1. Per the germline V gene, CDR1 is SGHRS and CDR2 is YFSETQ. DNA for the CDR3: TGCGCCAGCAGCTTGGGACAGGGGTACTATGGCTACACCTTC. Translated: CASSLGQGYYGYTF.

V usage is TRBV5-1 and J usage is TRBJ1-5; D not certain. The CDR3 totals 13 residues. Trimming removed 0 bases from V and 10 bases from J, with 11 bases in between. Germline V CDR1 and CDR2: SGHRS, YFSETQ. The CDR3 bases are TGCGCCAGCAGCTTGGAGGGCCCCGATCCCCAGCATTTT. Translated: CASSLEGPDPQHF. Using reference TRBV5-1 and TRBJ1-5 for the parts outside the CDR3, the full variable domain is KAGVTQTPRYLIKTRGQQVTLSCSPISGHRSVSWYQQTPGQGLQFLFEYFSETQRNKGNFPGRFSGRQFSNSRSEMNVSTLELGDSALYLCASSLEGPDPQHFGDGTRLSIL.

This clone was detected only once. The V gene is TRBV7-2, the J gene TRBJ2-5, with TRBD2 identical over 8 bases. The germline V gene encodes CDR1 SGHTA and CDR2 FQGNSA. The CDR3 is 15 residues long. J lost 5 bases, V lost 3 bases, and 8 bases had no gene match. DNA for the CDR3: TGTGCCAGCAGCTTTACCGGGACTAGAGGGGAGACCCAGTACTTC. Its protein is CASSFTGTRGETQYF.

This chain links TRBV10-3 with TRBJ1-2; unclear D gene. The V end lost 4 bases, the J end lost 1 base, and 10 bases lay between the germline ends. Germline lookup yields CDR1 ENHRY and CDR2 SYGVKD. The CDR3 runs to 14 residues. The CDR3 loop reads CAISATVLNYGYTF. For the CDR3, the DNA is TGTGCCATCAGTGCAACAGTGCTTAACTATGGCTACACCTTC.

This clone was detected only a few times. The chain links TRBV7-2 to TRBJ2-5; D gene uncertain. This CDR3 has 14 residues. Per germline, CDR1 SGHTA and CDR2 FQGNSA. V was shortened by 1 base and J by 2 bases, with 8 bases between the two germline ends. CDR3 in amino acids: CASSLGARQETQYF. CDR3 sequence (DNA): TGTGCCAGCAGCTTAGGGGCTAGGCAAGAGACCCAGTACTTC.

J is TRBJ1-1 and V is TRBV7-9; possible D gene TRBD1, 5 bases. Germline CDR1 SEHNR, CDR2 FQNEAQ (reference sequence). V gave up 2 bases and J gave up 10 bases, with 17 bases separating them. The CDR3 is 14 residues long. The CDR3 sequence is CASSLLGPPGGAFF. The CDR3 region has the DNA TGTGCCAGCAGCTTACTTGGGCCCCCCGGGGGAGCTTTCTTT. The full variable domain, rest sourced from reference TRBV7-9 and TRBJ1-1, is DTGVSQNPRHKITKRGQNVTFRCDPISEHNRLYWYRQTLGQGPEFLTYFQNEAQLEKSRLLSDRFSAERPKGSFSTLEIQRTEQGDSAMYLCASSLLGPPGGAFFGQGTRLTVV.

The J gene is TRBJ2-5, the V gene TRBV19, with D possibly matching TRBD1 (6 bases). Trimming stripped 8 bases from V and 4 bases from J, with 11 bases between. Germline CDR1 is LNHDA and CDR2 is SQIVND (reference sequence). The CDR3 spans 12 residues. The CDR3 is CASGGRGETQYF. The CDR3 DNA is TGTGCCAGTGGGGGCAGGGGAGAGACCCAGTACTTC.

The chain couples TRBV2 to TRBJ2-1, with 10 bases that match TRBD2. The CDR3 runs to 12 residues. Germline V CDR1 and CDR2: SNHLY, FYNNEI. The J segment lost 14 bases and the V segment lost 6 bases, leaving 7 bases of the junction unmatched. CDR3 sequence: CASRKLAGSEFF. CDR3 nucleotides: TGTGCCAGCAGGAAACTAGCGGGGTCGGAGTTCTTC.

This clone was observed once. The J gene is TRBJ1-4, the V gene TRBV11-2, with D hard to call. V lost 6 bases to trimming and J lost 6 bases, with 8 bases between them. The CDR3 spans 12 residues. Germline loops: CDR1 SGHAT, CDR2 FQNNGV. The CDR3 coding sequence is TGTGCCAGCAGAAGGTCCGATGAAAAACTGTTTTTT. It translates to CASRRSDEKLFF. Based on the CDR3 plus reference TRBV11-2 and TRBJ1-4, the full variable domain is EAGVAQSPRYKIIEKRQSVAFWCNPISGHATLYWYQQILGQGPKLLIQFQNNGVVDDSQLPKDRFSAERLKGVDSTLKIQPAKLEDSAVYLCASRRSDEKLFFGSGTQLSVL.

The CDR3 here is CASTDFQGSYGYTF. As DNA, the CDR3 is TGTGCCAGTACCGATTTTCAGGGCAGTTATGGCTACACCTTC. The chain joins TRBV19 to TRBJ1-2; TRBD1 is a possible D gene (5 bases). V was trimmed by 7 bases and J by 5 bases, leaving 17 bases between them. The CDR3 has 14 residues. Germline V gives CDR1 LNHDA, CDR2 SQIVND (reference sequence).

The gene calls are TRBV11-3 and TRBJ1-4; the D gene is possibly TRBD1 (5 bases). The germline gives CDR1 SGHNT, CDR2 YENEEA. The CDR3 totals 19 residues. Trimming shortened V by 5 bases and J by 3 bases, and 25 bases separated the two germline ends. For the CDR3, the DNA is TGTGCCAGCAGCCCAGCCCAAGGGGCCTCTCGAACTCCTAATGAAAAACTGTTTTTT. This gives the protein CASSPAQGASRTPNEKLFF.

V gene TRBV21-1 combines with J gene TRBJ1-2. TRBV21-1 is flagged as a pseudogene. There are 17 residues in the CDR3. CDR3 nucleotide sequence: TGTGCCAGCAGACTCACACCCTACCAGAGAAGGGGGGATGGCTACACCTTC. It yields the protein CASRLTPYQRRGDGYTF.

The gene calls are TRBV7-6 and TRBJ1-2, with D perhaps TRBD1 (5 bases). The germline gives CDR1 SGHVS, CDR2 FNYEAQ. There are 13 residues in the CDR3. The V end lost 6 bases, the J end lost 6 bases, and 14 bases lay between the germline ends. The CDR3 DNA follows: TGTGCCAGCAGGCTGGGACCTCAAAATGGCTACACCTTC. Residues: CASRLGPQNGYTF.

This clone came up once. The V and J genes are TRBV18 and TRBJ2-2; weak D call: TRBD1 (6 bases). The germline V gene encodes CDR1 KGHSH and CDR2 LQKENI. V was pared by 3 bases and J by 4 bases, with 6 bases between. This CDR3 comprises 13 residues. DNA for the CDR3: TGTGCCAGCTCACCGGACAGCACCGGGGAGCTGTTTTTT. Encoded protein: CASSPDSTGELFF. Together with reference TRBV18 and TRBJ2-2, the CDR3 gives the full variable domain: NAGVMQNPRHLVRRRGQEARLRCSPMKGHSHVYWYRQLPEEGLKFMVYLQKENIIDESGMPKERFSAEFPKEGPSILRIQQVVRGDSAAYFCASSPDSTGELFFGEGSRLTVL.

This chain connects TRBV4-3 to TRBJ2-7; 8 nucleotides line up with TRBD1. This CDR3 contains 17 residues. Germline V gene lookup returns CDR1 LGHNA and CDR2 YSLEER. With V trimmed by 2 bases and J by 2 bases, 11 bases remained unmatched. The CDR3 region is CASSQRAPGQGPYEQYF. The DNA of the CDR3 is TGCGCCAGCAGCCAAAGAGCTCCAGGACAGGGTCCCTACGAGCAGTACTTC.

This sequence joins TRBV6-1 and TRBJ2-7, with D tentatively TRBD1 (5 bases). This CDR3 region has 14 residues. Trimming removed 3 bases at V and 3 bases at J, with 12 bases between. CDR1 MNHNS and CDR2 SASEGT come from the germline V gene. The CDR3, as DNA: TGTGCCAGCAGTGACCGGACATTCGGCTACGAGCAGTACTTC. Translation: CASSDRTFGYEQYF.

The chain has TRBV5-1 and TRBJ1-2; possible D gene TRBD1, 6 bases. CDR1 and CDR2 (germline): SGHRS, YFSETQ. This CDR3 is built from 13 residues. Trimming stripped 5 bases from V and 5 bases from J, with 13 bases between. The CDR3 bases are TGCGCCAGCAGTCTGGACAGCACATATGGCTACACCTTC. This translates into CASSLDSTYGYTF.

This CDR3 is CASRGQGAGSTEAFF. The CDR3 DNA reads as TGTGCCAGCAGAGGACAGGGGGCGGGAAGTACTGAAGCTTTCTTT. The chain couples TRBV6-5 to TRBJ1-1, with 11 bases aligning to TRBD1. The CDR3 covers 15 residues. Germline CDR1 and CDR2: MNHEY and SVGAGI. V shed 6 bases and J 5 bases; nucleotides not matched to a gene: 8.

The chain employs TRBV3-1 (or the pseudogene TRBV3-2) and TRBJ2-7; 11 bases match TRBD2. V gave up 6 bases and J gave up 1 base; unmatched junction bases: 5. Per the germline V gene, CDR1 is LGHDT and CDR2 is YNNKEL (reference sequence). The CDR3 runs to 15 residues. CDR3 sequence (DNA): TGTGCCAGCAGGCCCGGGACTAGCGGTTCCTACGAGCAGTACTTC. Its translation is CASRPGTSGSYEQYF.

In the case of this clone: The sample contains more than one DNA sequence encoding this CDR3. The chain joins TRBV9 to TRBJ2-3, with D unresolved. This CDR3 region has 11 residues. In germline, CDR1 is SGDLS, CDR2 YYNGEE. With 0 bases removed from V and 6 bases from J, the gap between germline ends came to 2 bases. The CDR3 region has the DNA TGTGCCAGCAGCGTAGGCGATACGCAGTATTTT. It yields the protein CASSVGDTQYF.

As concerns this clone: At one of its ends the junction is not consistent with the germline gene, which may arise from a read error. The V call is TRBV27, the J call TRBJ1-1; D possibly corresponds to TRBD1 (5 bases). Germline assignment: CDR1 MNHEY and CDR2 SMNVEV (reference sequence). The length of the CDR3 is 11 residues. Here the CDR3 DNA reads TGTGCCAGCGGGTGGTCGGGACCCTCCAACTTT. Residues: CASGWSGPSNF.